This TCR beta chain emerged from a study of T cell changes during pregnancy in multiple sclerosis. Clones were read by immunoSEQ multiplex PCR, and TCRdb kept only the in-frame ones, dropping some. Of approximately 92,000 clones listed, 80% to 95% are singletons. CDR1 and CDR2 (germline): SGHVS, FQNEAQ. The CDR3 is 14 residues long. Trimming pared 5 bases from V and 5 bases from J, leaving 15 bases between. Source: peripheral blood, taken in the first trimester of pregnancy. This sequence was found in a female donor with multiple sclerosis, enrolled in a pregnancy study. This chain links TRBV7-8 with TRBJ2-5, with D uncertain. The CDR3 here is CASSQASPRETQYF. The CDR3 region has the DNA TGTGCCAGCAGCCAGGCGTCGCCCCGGGAGACCCAGTACTTC.